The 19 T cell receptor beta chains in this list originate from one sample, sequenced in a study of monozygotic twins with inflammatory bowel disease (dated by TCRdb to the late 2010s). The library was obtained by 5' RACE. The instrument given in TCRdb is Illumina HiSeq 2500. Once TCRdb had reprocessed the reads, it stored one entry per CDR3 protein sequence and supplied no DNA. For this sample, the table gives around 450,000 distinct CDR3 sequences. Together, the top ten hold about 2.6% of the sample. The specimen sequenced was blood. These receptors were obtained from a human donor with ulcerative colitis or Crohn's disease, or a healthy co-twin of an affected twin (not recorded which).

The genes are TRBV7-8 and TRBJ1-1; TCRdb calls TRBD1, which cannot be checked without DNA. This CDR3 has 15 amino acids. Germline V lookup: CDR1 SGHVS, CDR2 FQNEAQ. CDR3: CASSLSSGGNTEAFF.

The CDR3: CASSPGTGNGYTF. This rearrangement joins TRBV18 to TRBJ1-2; TCRdb's D call, TRBD1, is unchecked because there is no DNA. The CDR3 has 13 amino acids. Germline V gene sequence: CDR1 KGHSH, CDR2 LQKENI.

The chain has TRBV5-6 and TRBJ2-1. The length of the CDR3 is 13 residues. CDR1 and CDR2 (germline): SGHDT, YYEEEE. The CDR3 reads CASSLYLGNEQFF.

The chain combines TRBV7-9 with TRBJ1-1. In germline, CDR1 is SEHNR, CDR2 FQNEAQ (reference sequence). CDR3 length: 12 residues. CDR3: CASSLTRTEAFF.

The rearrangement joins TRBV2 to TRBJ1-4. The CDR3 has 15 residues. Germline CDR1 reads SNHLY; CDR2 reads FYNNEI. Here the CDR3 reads CASSEAITARRLLFF. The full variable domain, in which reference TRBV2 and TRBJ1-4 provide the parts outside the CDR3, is EPEVTQTPSHQVTQMGQEVILRCVPISNHLYFYWYRQILGQKVEFLVSFYNNEISEKSEIFDDQFSVERPDGSNFTLKIRSTKLEDSAMYFCASSEAITARRLLFFGSGTQLSVL.

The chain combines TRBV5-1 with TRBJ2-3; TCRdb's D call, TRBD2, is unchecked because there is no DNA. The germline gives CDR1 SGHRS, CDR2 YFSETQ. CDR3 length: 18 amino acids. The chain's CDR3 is CASSLERAGGPSTDTQYF.

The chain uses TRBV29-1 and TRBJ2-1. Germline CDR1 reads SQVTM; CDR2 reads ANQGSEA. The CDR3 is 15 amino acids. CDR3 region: CSVGTSLRSYNEQFF.

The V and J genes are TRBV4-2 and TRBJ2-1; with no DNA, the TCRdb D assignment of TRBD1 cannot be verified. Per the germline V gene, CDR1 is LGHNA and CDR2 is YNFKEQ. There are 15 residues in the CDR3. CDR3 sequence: CASSPADRGRNEQFF.

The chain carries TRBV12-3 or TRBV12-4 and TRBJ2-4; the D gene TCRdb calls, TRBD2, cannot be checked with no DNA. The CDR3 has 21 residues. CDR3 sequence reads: CASSLRVVPGLARHPSNIQYF.

This CDR3 is CSATGLAGETQYF. The J gene is TRBJ2-5, the V gene TRBV20-1; TCRdb outputs TRBD2, but without DNA this stays unchecked. CDR1 and CDR2 (germline): DFQATT, SNEGSKA (reference sequence). The CDR3 is made up of 13 amino acids.

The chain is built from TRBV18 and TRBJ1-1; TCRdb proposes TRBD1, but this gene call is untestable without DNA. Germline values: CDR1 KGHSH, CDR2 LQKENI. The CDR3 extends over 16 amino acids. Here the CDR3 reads CASSPGQGLSTSEAFF.

CDR3 sequence: CASSQEGPEDYGYTF. J is TRBJ1-2 and V is TRBV4-2. CDR1 LGHNA and CDR2 YNFKEQ come from the germline V gene. The CDR3 sequence is 15 residues long.

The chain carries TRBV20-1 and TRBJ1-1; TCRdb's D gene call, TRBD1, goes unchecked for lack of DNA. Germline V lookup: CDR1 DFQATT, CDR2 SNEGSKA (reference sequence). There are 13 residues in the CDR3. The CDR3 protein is CSAGTGRDTEAFF.

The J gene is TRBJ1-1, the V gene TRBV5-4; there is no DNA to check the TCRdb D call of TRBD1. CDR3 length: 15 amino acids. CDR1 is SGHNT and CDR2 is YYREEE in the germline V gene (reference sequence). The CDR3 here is CASSSPQGRVTEAFF.

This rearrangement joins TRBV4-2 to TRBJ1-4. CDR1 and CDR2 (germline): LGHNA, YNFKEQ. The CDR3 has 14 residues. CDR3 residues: CASSQDRDGRKLFF.

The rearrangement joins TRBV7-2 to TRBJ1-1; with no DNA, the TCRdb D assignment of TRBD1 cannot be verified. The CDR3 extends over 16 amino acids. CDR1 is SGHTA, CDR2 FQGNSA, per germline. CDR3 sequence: CASSSGQVQMNTEAFF.

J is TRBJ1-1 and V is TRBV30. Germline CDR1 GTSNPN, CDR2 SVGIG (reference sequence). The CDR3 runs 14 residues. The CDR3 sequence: CAANHVGVNTEAFF.

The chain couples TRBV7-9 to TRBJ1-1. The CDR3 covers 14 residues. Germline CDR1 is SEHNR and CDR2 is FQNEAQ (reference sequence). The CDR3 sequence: CASSLEDMNTEAFF. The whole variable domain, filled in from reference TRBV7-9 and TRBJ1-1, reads DTGVSQNPRHKITKRGQNVTFRCDPISEHNRLYWYRQTLGQGPEFLTYFQNEAQLEKSRLLSDRFSAERPKGSFSTLEIQRTEQGDSAMYLCASSLEDMNTEAFFGQGTRLTVV.

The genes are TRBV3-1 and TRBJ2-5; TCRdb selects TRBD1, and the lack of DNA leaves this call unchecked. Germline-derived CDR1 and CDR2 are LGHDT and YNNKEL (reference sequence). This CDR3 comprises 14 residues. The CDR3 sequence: CASSQVRGSETQYF.